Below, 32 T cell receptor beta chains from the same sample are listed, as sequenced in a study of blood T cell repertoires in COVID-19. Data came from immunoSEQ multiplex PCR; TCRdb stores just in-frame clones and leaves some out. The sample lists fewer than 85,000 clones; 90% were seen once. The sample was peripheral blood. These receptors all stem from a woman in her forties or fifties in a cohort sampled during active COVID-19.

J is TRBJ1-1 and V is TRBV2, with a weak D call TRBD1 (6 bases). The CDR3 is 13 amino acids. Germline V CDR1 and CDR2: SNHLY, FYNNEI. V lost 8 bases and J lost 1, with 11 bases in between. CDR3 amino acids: CASGGGRNTEAFF. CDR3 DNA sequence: TGTGCCAGCGGGGGCGGTCGGAACACTGAAGCTTTCTTT.

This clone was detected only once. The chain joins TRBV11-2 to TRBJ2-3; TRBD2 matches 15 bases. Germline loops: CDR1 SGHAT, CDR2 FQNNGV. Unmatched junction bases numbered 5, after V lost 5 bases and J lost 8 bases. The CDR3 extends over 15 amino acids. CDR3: CASSRGTSGRITQYF. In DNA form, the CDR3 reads TGTGCCAGCAGCCGAGGGACTAGCGGGAGGATTACGCAGTATTTT.

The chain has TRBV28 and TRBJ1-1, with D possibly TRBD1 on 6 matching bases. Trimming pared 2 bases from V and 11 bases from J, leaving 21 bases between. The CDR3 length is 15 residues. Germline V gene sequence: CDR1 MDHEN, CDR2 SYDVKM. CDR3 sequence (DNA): TGTGCCAGCAGTTTAGGGGACGGCAACCTGCAGGGGGCTTTCTTT. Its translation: CASSLGDGNLQGAFF.

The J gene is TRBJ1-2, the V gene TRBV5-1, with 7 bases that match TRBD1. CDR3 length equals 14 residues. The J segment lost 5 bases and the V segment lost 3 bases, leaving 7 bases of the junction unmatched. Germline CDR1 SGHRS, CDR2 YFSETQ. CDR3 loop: CASSSEGQFYGYTF. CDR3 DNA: TGCGCCAGCAGCTCTGAGGGACAGTTTTATGGCTACACCTTC.

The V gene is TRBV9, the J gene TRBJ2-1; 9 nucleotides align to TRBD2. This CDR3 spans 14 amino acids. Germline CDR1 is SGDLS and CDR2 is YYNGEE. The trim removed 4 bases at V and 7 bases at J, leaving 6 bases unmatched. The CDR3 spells CASSPRGGRNEQFF. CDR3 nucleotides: TGTGCCAGCAGCCCGCGGGGGGGAAGGAATGAGCAGTTCTTC.

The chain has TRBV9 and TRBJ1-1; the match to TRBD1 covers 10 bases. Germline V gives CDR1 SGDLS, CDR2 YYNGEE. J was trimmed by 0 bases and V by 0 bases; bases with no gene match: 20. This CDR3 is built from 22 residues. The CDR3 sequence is CASSVDPGMPYSTGGMNTEAFF. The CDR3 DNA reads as TGTGCCAGCAGCGTAGATCCTGGTATGCCGTATTCGACAGGGGGCATGAACACTGAAGCTTTCTTT.

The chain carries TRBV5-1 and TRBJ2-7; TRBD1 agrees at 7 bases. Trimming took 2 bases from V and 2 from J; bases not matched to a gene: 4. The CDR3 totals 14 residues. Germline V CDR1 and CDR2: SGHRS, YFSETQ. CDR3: CASSLQGRTYEQYF. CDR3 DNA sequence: TGCGCCAGCAGCTTACAGGGGAGAACCTACGAGCAGTACTTC. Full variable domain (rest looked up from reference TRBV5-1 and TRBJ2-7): KAGVTQTPRYLIKTRGQQVTLSCSPISGHRSVSWYQQTPGQGLQFLFEYFSETQRNKGNFPGRFSGRQFSNSRSEMNVSTLELGDSALYLCASSLQGRTYEQYFGPGTRLTVT.

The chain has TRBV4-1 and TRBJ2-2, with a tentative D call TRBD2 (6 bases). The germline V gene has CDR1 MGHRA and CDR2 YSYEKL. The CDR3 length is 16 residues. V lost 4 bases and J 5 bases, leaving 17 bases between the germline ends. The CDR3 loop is CASSLERTAGTGELFF. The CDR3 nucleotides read TGCGCCAGCAGCCTGGAGCGGACTGCGGGGACCGGGGAGCTGTTTTTT.

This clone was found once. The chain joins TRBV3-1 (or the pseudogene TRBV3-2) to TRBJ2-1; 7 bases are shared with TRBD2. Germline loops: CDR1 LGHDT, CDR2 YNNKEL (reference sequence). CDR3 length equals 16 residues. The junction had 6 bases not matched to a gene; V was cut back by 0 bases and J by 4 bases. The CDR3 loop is CASSQDELAVYNEQFF. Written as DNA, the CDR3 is TGTGCCAGCAGCCAAGACGAGCTAGCGGTATACAATGAGCAGTTCTTC.

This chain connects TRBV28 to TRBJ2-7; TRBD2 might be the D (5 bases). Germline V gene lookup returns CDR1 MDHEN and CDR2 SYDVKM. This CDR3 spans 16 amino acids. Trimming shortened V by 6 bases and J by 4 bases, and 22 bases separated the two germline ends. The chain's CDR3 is CASRSNLRVRVYEQYF. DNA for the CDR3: TGTGCCAGCAGATCAAACCTGCGGGTACGGGTGTACGAGCAGTACTTC.

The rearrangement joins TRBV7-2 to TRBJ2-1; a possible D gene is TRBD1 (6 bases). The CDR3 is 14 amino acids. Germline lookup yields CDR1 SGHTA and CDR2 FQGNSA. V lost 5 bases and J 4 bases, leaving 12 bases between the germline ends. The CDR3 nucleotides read TGTGCCAGCAGCACCCGGACAGTTTACAATGAGCAGTTCTTC. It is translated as CASSTRTVYNEQFF.

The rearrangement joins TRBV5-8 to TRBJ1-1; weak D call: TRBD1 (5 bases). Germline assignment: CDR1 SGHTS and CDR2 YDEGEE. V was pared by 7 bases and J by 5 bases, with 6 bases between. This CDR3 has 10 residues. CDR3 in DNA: TGTGCCAGCTGGACAACTGAAGCTTTCTTT. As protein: CASWTTEAFF.

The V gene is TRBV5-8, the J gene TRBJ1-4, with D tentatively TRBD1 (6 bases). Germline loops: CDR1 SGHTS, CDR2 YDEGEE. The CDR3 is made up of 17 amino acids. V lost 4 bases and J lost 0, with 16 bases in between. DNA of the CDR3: TGTGCCAGCAGCGTTATCGGCAGGGGAGCAACTAATGAAAAACTGTTTTTT. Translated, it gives CASSVIGRGATNEKLFF.

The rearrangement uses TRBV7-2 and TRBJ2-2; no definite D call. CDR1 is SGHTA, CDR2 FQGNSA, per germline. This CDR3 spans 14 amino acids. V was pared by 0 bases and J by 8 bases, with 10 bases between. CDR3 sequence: CASSLATRVGELFF. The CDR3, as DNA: TGTGCCAGCAGCTTAGCCACCCGAGTTGGGGAGCTGTTTTTT.

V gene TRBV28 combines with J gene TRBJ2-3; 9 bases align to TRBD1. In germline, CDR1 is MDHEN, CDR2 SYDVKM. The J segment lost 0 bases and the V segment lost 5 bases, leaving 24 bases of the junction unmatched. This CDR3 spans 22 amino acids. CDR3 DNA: TGTGCCAGCAGTAGACCTAGCGCGGACAGGGGCTCTCGGGTTAGTAGCACAGATACGCAGTATTTT. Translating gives CASSRPSADRGSRVSSTDTQYF.

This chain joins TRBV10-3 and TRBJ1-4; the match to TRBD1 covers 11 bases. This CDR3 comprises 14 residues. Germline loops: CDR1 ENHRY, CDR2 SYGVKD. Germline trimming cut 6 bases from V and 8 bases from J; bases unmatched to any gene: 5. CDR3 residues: CAIRGTGGGEKLFF. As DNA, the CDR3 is TGTGCCATCAGAGGGACAGGGGGTGGCGAAAAACTGTTTTTT.

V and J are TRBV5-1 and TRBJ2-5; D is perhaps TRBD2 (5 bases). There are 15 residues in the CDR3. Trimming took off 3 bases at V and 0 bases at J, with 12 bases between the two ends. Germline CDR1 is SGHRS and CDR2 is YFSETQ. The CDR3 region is CASSSGTRNQETQYF. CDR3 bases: TGCGCCAGCAGCTCGGGTACTAGGAACCAAGAGACCCAGTACTTC.

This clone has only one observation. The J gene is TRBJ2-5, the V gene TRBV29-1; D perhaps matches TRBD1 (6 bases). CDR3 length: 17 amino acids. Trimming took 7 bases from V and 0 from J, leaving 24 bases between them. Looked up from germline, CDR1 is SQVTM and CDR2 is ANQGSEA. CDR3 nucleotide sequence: TGCAGCGCATCCGGGACACCTTTAAGAACCGACCAAGAGACCCAGTACTTC. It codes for CSASGTPLRTDQETQYF.

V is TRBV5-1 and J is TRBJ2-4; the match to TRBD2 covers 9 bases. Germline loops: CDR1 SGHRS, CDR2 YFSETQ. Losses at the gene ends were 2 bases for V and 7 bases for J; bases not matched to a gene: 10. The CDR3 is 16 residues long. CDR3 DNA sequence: TGCGCCAGCAGCTTTACCCCATCCACTAGCGGGAACATTCAGTACTTC. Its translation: CASSFTPSTSGNIQYF.

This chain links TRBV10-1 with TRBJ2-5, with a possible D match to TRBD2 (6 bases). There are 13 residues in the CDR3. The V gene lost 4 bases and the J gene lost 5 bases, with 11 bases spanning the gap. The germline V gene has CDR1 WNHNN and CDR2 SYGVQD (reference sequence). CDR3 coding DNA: TGCGCCAGCAGTGGGAGCGGAGGGGAGACCCAGTACTTC. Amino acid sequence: CASSGSGGETQYF.

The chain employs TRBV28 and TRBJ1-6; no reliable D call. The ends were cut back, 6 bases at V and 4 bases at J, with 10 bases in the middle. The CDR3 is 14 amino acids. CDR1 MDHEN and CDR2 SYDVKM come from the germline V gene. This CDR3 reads CASSPEGYNSPLHF. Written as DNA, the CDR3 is TGTGCCAGCAGCCCCGAGGGTTATAATTCACCCCTCCACTTT.

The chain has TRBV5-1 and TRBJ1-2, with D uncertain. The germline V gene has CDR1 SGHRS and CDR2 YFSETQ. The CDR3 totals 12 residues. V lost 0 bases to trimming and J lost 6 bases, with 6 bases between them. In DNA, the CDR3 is TGCGCCAGCAGCTTGGTCGGGGATGGCTACACCTTC. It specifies CASSLVGDGYTF.

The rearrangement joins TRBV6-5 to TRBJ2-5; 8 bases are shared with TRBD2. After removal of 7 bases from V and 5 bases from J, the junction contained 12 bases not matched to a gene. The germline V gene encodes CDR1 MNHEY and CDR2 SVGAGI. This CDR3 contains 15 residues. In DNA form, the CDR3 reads TGTGCCAGCAACCCTCGGGACCCGGGGGGGGAGACCCAGTACTTC. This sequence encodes CASNPRDPGGETQYF.

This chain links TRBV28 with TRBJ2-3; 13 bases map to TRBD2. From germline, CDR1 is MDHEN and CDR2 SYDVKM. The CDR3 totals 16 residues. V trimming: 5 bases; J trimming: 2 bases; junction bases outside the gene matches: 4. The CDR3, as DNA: TGTGCCAGCAGTCCGACTAGCGGGGGGCTCACAGATACGCAGTATTTT. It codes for CASSPTSGGLTDTQYF.

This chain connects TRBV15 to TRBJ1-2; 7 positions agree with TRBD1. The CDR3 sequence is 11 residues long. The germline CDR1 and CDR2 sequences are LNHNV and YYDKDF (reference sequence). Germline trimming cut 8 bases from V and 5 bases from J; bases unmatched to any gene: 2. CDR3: CATGTAYGYTF. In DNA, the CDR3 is TGTGCCACCGGGACAGCGTATGGCTACACCTTC.

The CDR3 here is CASSGSTSGRRNEQFF. CDR3 in DNA: TGTGCCAGCAGTGGATCTACTAGCGGGAGGAGGAATGAGCAGTTCTTC. J is TRBJ2-1 and V is TRBV25-1; 12 nucleotides match TRBD2. The germline CDR1 and CDR2 sequences are MGHDK and SYGVNS. The CDR3 loop spans 16 amino acids. V shed 4 bases, J shed 7 bases, and the junction held 8 bases outside the gene matches.

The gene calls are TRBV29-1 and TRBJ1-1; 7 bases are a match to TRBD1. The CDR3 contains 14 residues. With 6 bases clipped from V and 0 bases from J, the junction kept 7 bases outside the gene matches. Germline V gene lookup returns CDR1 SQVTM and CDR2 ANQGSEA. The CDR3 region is CSVSGTEMNTEAFF. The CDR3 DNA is TGCAGCGTGTCAGGGACAGAGATGAACACTGAAGCTTTCTTT.

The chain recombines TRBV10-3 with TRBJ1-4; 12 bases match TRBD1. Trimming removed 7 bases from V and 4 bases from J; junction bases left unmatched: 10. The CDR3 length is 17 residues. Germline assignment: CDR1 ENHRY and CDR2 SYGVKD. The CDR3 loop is CAIKPGTGGASNEKLFF. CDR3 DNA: TGTGCCATCAAACCCGGGACAGGGGGCGCGAGTAATGAAAAACTGTTTTTT.

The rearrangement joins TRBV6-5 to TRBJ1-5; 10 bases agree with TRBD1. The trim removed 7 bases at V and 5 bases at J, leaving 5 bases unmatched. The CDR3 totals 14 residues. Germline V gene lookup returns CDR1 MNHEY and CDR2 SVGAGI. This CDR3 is CASKDGQGDQPQHF. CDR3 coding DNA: TGTGCCAGCAAAGACGGACAGGGGGATCAGCCCCAGCATTTT.

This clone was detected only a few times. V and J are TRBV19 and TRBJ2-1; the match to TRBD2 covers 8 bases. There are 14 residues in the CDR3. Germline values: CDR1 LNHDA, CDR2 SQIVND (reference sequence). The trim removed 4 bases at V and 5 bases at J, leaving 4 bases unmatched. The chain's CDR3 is CASSKTSGDNEQFF. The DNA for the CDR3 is TGTGCCAGTAGTAAAACTAGCGGAGACAATGAGCAGTTCTTC.

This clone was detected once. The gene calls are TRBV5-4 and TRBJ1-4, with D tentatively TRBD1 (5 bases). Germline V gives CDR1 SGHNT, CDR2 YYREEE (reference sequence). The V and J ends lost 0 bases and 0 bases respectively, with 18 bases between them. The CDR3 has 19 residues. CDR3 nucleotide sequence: TGTGCCAGCAGCTTGGATTTCGGGGGAAGTCGGGCAACTAATGAAAAACTGTTTTTT. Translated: CASSLDFGGSRATNEKLFF.

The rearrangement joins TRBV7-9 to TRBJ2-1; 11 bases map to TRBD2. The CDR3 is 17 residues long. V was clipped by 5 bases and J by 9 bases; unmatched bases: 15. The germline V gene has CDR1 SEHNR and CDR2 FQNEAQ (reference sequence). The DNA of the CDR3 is TGTGCCAGCAGCCCCCGAGGGACTAGCGGAGGGGAGGGTGAGCAGTTCTTC. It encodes CASSPRGTSGGEGEQFF. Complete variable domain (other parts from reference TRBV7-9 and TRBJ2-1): DTGVSQNPRHKITKRGQNVTFRCDPISEHNRLYWYRQTLGQGPEFLTYFQNEAQLEKSRLLSDRFSAERPKGSFSTLEIQRTEQGDSAMYLCASSPRGTSGGEGEQFFGPGTRLTVL.